A selection of T cell receptor beta chains follows, all from one sample in a study of T cell responses to AZD1222 COVID-19 vaccine. Here immunoSEQ multiplex PCR was the method, and the copy in TCRdb shows in-frame clones only, minus some. This sample has around 99,000 clones, with about 90% found just once. The input for sequencing was peripheral blood, taken on day 0 of AZD1222 vaccination. Receptors were obtained from an adult in good health. The conserved cysteine and the conserved F or W are not part of the CDR3 here. D genes are given only for firm matches. The size of a clone is reported for some rows only, either as once, few or many, or as a class for expanded clones.

cdr3_aa	clone_size	v_call	d_call	j_call
ASSATSSQGNTIY	NA	TRBV7-2	NA	TRBJ1-3
ASSPRGGGTDTQY	NA	TRBV7-6	NA	TRBJ2-3
ASSSMDIRVGGANVLT	once	TRBV7-9	NA	TRBJ2-6
ASRNRGTEAF	NA	TRBV19	TRBD1	TRBJ1-1
AISAGTGGETQY	NA	TRBV10-3	TRBD1	TRBJ2-5
ASSMNWEPNSPLH	NA	TRBV5-1	NA	TRBJ1-6
ASSLPIVGSGGYT	NA	TRBV7-2	NA	TRBJ1-2
ASSLAGTGEDYGYT	NA	TRBV5-1	TRBD1	TRBJ1-2
ASSSSKTGGVGDTQY	NA	TRBV7-6	TRBD1	TRBJ2-3
ASSPPLIGELF	NA	TRBV11-2	NA	TRBJ2-2
ASSLDRGGDYGYT	NA	TRBV5-1	TRBD1	TRBJ1-2
ASSYGWTGDTYEQY	once	TRBV6-2/TRBV6-3	TRBD1	TRBJ2-7
ASSAGGVQETQY	NA	TRBV11-2	NA	TRBJ2-5
ASSPRDGVYEQY	NA	TRBV7-9	NA	TRBJ2-7
ASSPGVGAEAF	NA	TRBV7-7	NA	TRBJ1-1
ASSVGGGTATDTQY	NA	TRBV9	NA	TRBJ2-3
ASSSQLADTQY	NA	TRBV7-9	NA	TRBJ2-3
ASSQQSVGGSAEAF	NA	TRBV3-1/TRBV3-2	NA	TRBJ1-1
ASSLSRQGGGYT	NA	TRBV28	TRBD1	TRBJ1-2
ASSLNFNEQF	NA	TRBV11-2	NA	TRBJ2-1
ASSLWGRYEQY	NA	TRBV5-6	NA	TRBJ2-7
ASSPSVTSLRTDTQY	few	TRBV4-3	NA	TRBJ2-3
ASSLGGEESSPLH	NA	TRBV7-9	NA	TRBJ1-6
ASSPRDRGRGNYGYT	NA	TRBV4-1	TRBD1	TRBJ1-2
ASSDGGGAADTQY	NA	TRBV6-4	TRBD2	TRBJ2-3
ASSFLFGATDTQY	NA	TRBV7-2	NA	TRBJ2-3
ASSLDIDSGNTIY	once	TRBV7-9	NA	TRBJ1-3
ASSDYRGENEKLF	NA	TRBV2	TRBD1	TRBJ1-4
ASSATGTGTSEQY	few	TRBV9	TRBD1	TRBJ2-7
ASSVGASGGADRETQY	NA	TRBV9	TRBD2	TRBJ2-5
ASSVDRVNSPLH	few	TRBV18	TRBD1	TRBJ1-6
ASSQSASDRGITRNTEAF	NA	TRBV23-1	TRBD1	TRBJ1-1
ASSLGADTQY	NA	TRBV5-6	NA	TRBJ2-3
ASSINRGGNSPLH	NA	TRBV19	TRBD1	TRBJ1-6
SASVLGTAGELF	NA	TRBV20-1	TRBD1	TRBJ2-2
ASSENRGSTEAF	NA	TRBV7-3	TRBD1	TRBJ1-1
ATNANTGELF	once	TRBV28	NA	TRBJ2-2
ASTSMTGSEAF	NA	TRBV10-2	NA	TRBJ1-1
ASREGQGYTEAF	once	TRBV7-9	TRBD1	TRBJ1-1
ASSSTGVIGANVLT	NA	TRBV6-2/TRBV6-3	NA	TRBJ2-6
ASESPSRGDLTYEQY	NA	TRBV28	NA	TRBJ2-7
ASSWDENTEAF	NA	TRBV5-8	NA	TRBJ1-1
ASSLGSATYEQY	NA	TRBV7-2	NA	TRBJ2-7
ASTDRRYYGYT	NA	TRBV19	NA	TRBJ1-2
ASSPRQGNEKLF	NA	TRBV6-5	TRBD1	TRBJ1-4
ASSPPGQNSPLH	NA	TRBV19	TRBD1	TRBJ1-6
ASMNLGTEAF	NA	TRBV6-6	NA	TRBJ1-1
ASSLYFGGEAF	NA	TRBV11-3	NA	TRBJ1-1
ASSFARGHEQF	NA	TRBV5-4	NA	TRBJ2-1
ASRVRLPRLILATNEKLF	once	TRBV12-2	NA	TRBJ1-4